Below, one T cell receptor (beta chain) is given with its context. Trimming took off 8 bases at V and 4 bases at J, with 11 bases between the two ends. The germline CDR1 and CDR2 sequences are MGHDK and SYGVNS. The CDR3 has 12 amino acids. Method: immunoSEQ multiplex PCR; TCRdb's copy keeps in-frame clones and lacks some. The table shows about 62,000 clones, with approximately 93% occurring only once. Sample treatment: preoperative locoregional IRX-2 cytokine immunotherapy. Preoperative locoregional IRX-2 cytokine immunotherapy was tested in the phase Ib source study. The sample originates from a study of preoperative IRX-2 immunotherapy in early breast cancer.

This specimen was collected from a patient treated with IRX-2 immunotherapy. This chain joins TRBV25-1 and TRBJ1-1; D call uncertain. This TCR came from a human donor with breast cancer. CDR3 in DNA: TGTGCCAGCCGACTGACACTCACTGAAGCTTTCTTT. Translation: CASRLTLTEAFF.